Listed below are T cell receptor beta chains from one sample, sequenced in a study of blood T cell repertoires in COVID-19. Repertoires were generated with immunoSEQ multiplex PCR, while TCRdb's copy carries only in-frame clones and drops some. The data contain 100,000 to 150,000 clones, 86% of them singletons. Sequences were obtained from peripheral blood. These TCRs come from a human donor in a cohort sampled during active COVID-19. Each CDR3 is given with its conserved first and last residue. Fields, in order: CDR3 protein, CDR3 DNA, CDR3 length, clone size, D gene, J gene, V gene. A D gene is named only where the DNA matches it firmly. Clone size is shown for a subset of rows, as once, few, many or a class of expanded clone.

CDR3: CASSPKTSGYSSYNEQFF
DNA: TGCGCCAGCAGCCCCAAAACAAGCGGGTATAGCTCCTACAATGAGCAGTTCTTC
length: 18
size: -
D: -
J: TRBJ2-1
V: TRBV5-1

CDR3: CASRILGTGAETQYF
DNA: TGTGCCAGCAGGATCCTCGGGACAGGAGCAGAGACCCAGTACTTC
length: 15
size: -
D: TRBD1
J: TRBJ2-5
V: TRBV6-5

CDR3: CASSPGTGRPNYGYTF
DNA: TGTGCCAGCTCACCCGGGACAGGGAGACCTAACTATGGCTACACCTTC
length: 16
size: -
D: TRBD1
J: TRBJ1-2
V: TRBV18

CDR3: CASSPGQINSPLHF
DNA: TGCGCCAGCAGCCCTGGACAGATCAATTCACCCCTCCACTTT
length: 14
size: few
D: -
J: TRBJ1-6
V: TRBV4-3

CDR3: CATSRGAYLGLAGVNEQFF
DNA: TGTGCCACCAGCAGAGGGGCATACTTGGGACTAGCGGGAGTCAATGAGCAGTTCTTC
length: 19
size: -
D: TRBD2
J: TRBJ2-1
V: TRBV15

CDR3: CASSVTGNNSPLHF
DNA: TGTGCCAGCAGTGTGACAGGCAATAATTCACCCCTCCACTTT
length: 14
size: -
D: -
J: TRBJ1-6
V: TRBV25-1

CDR3: CASSKSLSSNQPQHF
DNA: TGTGCCAGCAGCAAAAGTCTCAGTTCCAATCAGCCCCAGCATTTT
length: 15
size: -
D: -
J: TRBJ1-5
V: TRBV21-1

CDR3: CASSIGTSGNREQFF
DNA: TGTGCCAGTAGTATCGGCACTAGCGGGAATCGTGAGCAGTTCTTC
length: 15
size: -
D: TRBD2
J: TRBJ2-1
V: TRBV19

CDR3: CAWSVALSLRTGELFF
DNA: TGTGCCTGGAGTGTAGCCCTCTCCCTCAGGACCGGGGAGCTGTTTTTT
length: 16
size: -
D: -
J: TRBJ2-2
V: TRBV30

CDR3: CASSPGGGGPAGANVLTF
DNA: TGTGCCAGCAGCCCAGGGGGTGGGGGACCGGCTGGGGCCAACGTCCTGACTTTC
length: 18
size: -
D: TRBD1
J: TRBJ2-6
V: TRBV3-1/TRBV3-2

CDR3: CASSPGLAGVSYEQYF
DNA: TGTGCCAGCTCACCAGGACTAGCGGGAGTCTCCTACGAGCAGTACTTC
length: 16
size: -
D: TRBD2
J: TRBJ2-7
V: TRBV18

CDR3: CSVVSSRGGGYTF
DNA: TGCAGCGTTGTTTCCAGCCGAGGCGGTGGCTACACCTTC
length: 13
size: -
D: -
J: TRBJ1-2
V: TRBV29-1

CDR3: CASSSWDREGTGSNQPQHF
DNA: TGTGCCAGCAGCTCTTGGGACAGGGAAGGTACTGGTAGCAATCAGCCCCAGCATTTT
length: 19
size: -
D: -
J: TRBJ1-5
V: TRBV21-1

CDR3: CASRAPPTDTQYF
DNA: TGTGCCAGCAGGGCCCCCCCCACAGATACGCAGTATTTT
length: 13
size: -
D: -
J: TRBJ2-3
V: TRBV28

CDR3: CASSLGTSRVRFF
DNA: TGTGCCAGCAGTCTCGGGACTAGCAGGGTCCGGTTCTTC
length: 13
size: -
D: TRBD2
J: TRBJ2-1
V: TRBV12-3/TRBV12-4

CDR3: CASSPGLAGSTDTQYF
DNA: TGTGCCAGCAGCCCAGGACTAGCGGGCAGCACAGATACGCAGTATTTT
length: 16
size: -
D: TRBD2
J: TRBJ2-3
V: TRBV7-9

CDR3: CASIKSDRATEAFF
DNA: TGTGCCAGCATCAAATCGGACAGGGCCACTGAAGCTTTCTTT
length: 14
size: -
D: TRBD1
J: TRBJ1-1
V: TRBV7-8

CDR3: CASSYRRRDSPLHF
DNA: TGTGCCAGCAGCTACCGACGGAGGGATTCACCCCTCCACTTT
length: 14
size: few
D: -
J: TRBJ1-6
V: TRBV5-6

CDR3: CASSLVASIYEQYF
DNA: TGTGCCAGCAGCTTAGTCGCTAGCATTTACGAGCAGTACTTC
length: 14
size: -
D: -
J: TRBJ2-7
V: TRBV13

CDR3: CASSYNHYEQFF
DNA: TGTGCCAGCAGTTACAATCACTATGAGCAGTTCTTC
length: 12
size: -
D: -
J: TRBJ2-1
V: TRBV6-5

CDR3: CASRRPGQGDYEQYF
DNA: TGTGCCAGCAGGCGTCCGGGACAGGGAGACTACGAGCAGTACTTC
length: 15
size: once
D: TRBD1
J: TRBJ2-7
V: TRBV11-2

CDR3: CAISEDSYEQYF
DNA: TGTGCCATCAGTGAAGACAGCTACGAGCAGTACTTC
length: 12
size: -
D: -
J: TRBJ2-7
V: TRBV10-3

CDR3: CASSYSRGYTF
DNA: TGTGCCAGCAGTTACAGTAGAGGCTACACCTTC
length: 11
size: -
D: -
J: TRBJ1-2
V: TRBV6-6

CDR3: CASSSRHTQYF
DNA: TGTGCCAGCAGTTCGCGCCATACGCAGTATTTT
length: 11
size: -
D: -
J: TRBJ2-3
V: TRBV28

CDR3: CASSLTSGTYNEQFF
DNA: TGTGCCAGCAGCTTGACTAGCGGGACCTACAATGAGCAGTTCTTC
length: 15
size: -
D: TRBD2
J: TRBJ2-1
V: TRBV7-2

CDR3: CASSLGLAGSYEQYF
DNA: TGCGCCAGCAGCTTGGGACTAGCGGGATCCTACGAGCAGTACTTC
length: 15
size: -
D: TRBD2
J: TRBJ2-7
V: TRBV5-1

CDR3: CAISEMLRGYTF
DNA: TGTGCCATCAGTGAAATGTTGCGGGGCTACACCTTC
length: 12
size: -
D: -
J: TRBJ1-2
V: TRBV10-3

CDR3: CASSTPPGQGTTNEKLFF
DNA: TGTGCCAGCAGCACCCCCCCGGGACAGGGGACAACTAATGAAAAACTGTTTTTT
length: 18
size: -
D: TRBD1
J: TRBJ1-4
V: TRBV7-9

CDR3: CASRPIIDSYNEQFF
DNA: TGCGCCAGCAGGCCTATCATCGACTCCTACAATGAGCAGTTCTTC
length: 15
size: -
D: -
J: TRBJ2-1
V: TRBV5-1

CDR3: CASSPSQRTGELFF
DNA: TGTGCCAGCAGCCCTTCCCAGCGGACCGGGGAGCTGTTTTTT
length: 14
size: -
D: -
J: TRBJ2-2
V: TRBV25-1

CDR3: CASSSHGTGSYEQYF
DNA: TGTGCCAGCAGTTCGCATGGGACAGGGTCATACGAGCAGTACTTC
length: 15
size: -
D: TRBD1
J: TRBJ2-7
V: TRBV6-2/TRBV6-3

CDR3: CASSPAGNTEAFF
DNA: TGTGCCAGCTCACCAGCGGGGAACACTGAAGCTTTCTTT
length: 13
size: -
D: -
J: TRBJ1-1
V: TRBV18

CDR3: CASSRQGQETQYF
DNA: TGTGCCAGCTCACGCCAGGGACAAGAGACCCAGTACTTC
length: 13
size: -
D: -
J: TRBJ2-5
V: TRBV18

CDR3: CASSPLTGKNYGYTF
DNA: TGTGCCAGCAGCCCCTTGACAGGGAAGAACTATGGCTACACCTTC
length: 15
size: once
D: TRBD1
J: TRBJ1-2
V: TRBV11-2

CDR3: CASSVVGSRVDTQYF
DNA: TGTGCCAGCAGCGTAGTCGGGAGTAGGGTAGATACGCAGTATTTT
length: 15
size: -
D: -
J: TRBJ2-3
V: TRBV9

CDR3: CASSLADFASTTINYEQYF
DNA: TGTGCCAGCAGCTTGGCGGATTTTGCTAGCACCACGATCAACTACGAGCAGTACTTC
length: 19
size: -
D: -
J: TRBJ2-7
V: TRBV5-6

CDR3: CASSLGGDYEQYF
DNA: TGTGCCAGCAGCTTAGGTGGAGATTACGAGCAGTACTTC
length: 13
size: few
D: -
J: TRBJ2-7
V: TRBV7-3

CDR3: CASSQEGGGPNEKLFF
DNA: TGCGCCAGCAGCCAAGAGGGGGGGGGCCCTAATGAAAAACTGTTTTTT
length: 16
size: -
D: -
J: TRBJ1-4
V: TRBV4-1

CDR3: CASTLFSRHEQYF
DNA: TGTGCCAGCACCCTGTTCTCGAGGCACGAGCAGTACTTC
length: 13
size: -
D: -
J: TRBJ2-7
V: TRBV5-5

CDR3: CASSTGGTGYGSPLHF
DNA: TGTGCCAGCAGTACCGGAGGGACAGGGTATGGATCACCCCTCCACTTT
length: 16
size: -
D: TRBD1
J: TRBJ1-6
V: TRBV2

CDR3: CASSLTGTGEQFF
DNA: TGTGCCAGTAGTCTGACAGGGACGGGTGAGCAGTTCTTC
length: 13
size: -
D: TRBD1
J: TRBJ2-1
V: TRBV19

CDR3: CASSSSAGGPSSTISYEQYF
DNA: TGTGCCAGCAGCTCTTCGGCGGGAGGGCCTTCTTCAACCATCTCCTACGAGCAGTACTTC
length: 20
size: -
D: -
J: TRBJ2-7
V: TRBV12-1

CDR3: CASRAGTYEQYF
DNA: TGTGCCAGTAGAGCGGGGACCTACGAGCAGTACTTC
length: 12
size: -
D: TRBD2
J: TRBJ2-7
V: TRBV19

CDR3: CASDRRDEQFF
DNA: TGTGCCAGCGACAGGCGGGATGAGCAGTTCTTC
length: 11
size: -
D: -
J: TRBJ2-1
V: TRBV6-5

CDR3: CASSTGQGAGGRNQPQHF
DNA: TGTGCCAGCAGCACGGGGCAGGGGGCCGGAGGGCGTAATCAGCCCCAGCATTTT
length: 18
size: -
D: TRBD1
J: TRBJ1-5
V: TRBV6-2/TRBV6-3

CDR3: CASTPGILLNTEAFF
DNA: TGTGCCAGCACCCCGGGGATTTTGCTGAACACTGAAGCTTTCTTT
length: 15
size: once
D: -
J: TRBJ1-1
V: TRBV6-5

CDR3: CASSYSGRDDNEQFF
DNA: TGTGCCAGCAGTTACAGCGGGAGGGACGACAATGAGCAGTTCTTC
length: 15
size: few
D: TRBD2
J: TRBJ2-1
V: TRBV6-2/TRBV6-3

CDR3: CATSRDNRGQRGTGELFF
DNA: TGTGCCACCAGCAGAGATAACAGGGGTCAACGGGGCACCGGGGAGCTGTTTTTT
length: 18
size: -
D: TRBD1
J: TRBJ2-2
V: TRBV15

CDR3: CASSLNGIETQYF
DNA: TGTGCCAGCAGCTTAAACGGGATAGAGACCCAGTACTTC
length: 13
size: -
D: -
J: TRBJ2-5
V: TRBV7-2

CDR3: CASDRGGGTGNTIYF
DNA: TGCGCCAGCGACAGGGGAGGAGGAACTGGAAACACCATATATTTT
length: 15
size: -
D: TRBD1
J: TRBJ1-3
V: TRBV4-1

CDR3: CASSVGEGQGNYEQYF
DNA: TGTGCCAGCAGCGTAGGAGAGGGACAGGGAAATTACGAGCAGTACTTC
length: 16
size: -
D: TRBD1
J: TRBJ2-7
V: TRBV9

CDR3: CASSLTSSYEQYF
DNA: TGTGCCAGCAGCCTAACGAGCTCCTACGAGCAGTACTTC
length: 13
size: -
D: -
J: TRBJ2-7
V: TRBV11-2

CDR3: CASSQDFPQANTGELFF
DNA: TGCGCCAGCAGCCAAGACTTTCCGCAGGCCAACACCGGGGAGCTGTTTTTT
length: 17
size: -
D: -
J: TRBJ2-2
V: TRBV4-3

CDR3: CASRELQPQHF
DNA: TGTGCCAGCCGAGAGTTGCAGCCCCAGCATTTT
length: 11
size: -
D: -
J: TRBJ1-5
V: TRBV27